The clone carrying this T cell receptor (beta chain) was observed a few times. The data belong to a study of blood T cell repertoires in COVID-19. Study details: Acute and convalescent COVID-19 samples came from the United States, Italy and Spain. T cells, B-cell-depleted T cells, or PBMCs provided the cDNA or gDNA that served as material.

Authors' methods: For nucleated cells, counts were estimated from reference gene primer amplification. Assay used: immunoSEQ multiplex PCR; TCRdb lists only in-frame clones, some missing. From that table come the V and J calls and clone size; the DNA was used to work out D and trimming. The sample holds about 92,000 clones, around 72% seen once. The origin of this receptor is a woman aged 55-70 years in a cohort sampled during active or convalescent COVID-19. The sequencing input was peripheral blood.

CDR3 DNA sequence: TGTGCCAGCAGTCGAGGGGGCCACACCGGGGAGCTGTTTTTT. It specifies CASSRGGHTGELFF. The chain links TRBV6-5 to TRBJ2-2; TRBD1 matches at 7 bases. V lost 5 bases to trimming and J lost 3 bases; unmatched junction nucleotides: 3. The CDR3 is 14 residues long. Per germline, CDR1 MNHEY and CDR2 SVGAGI.